These 23 T cell receptor beta chains were sequenced from one sample in a study of Tregs in tolerant kidney transplant recipients (dated by TCRdb to between 2017 and 2020). The library came from the immunoSEQ multiplex PCR assay. TCRdb mirrors the immuneACCESS table, restricted to in-frame sequences. Some clones are absent from its copies; in checked studies, under half trace to an unresolved V gene, and the reason for the others is unknown. This sample lists 85,000 to 95,000 clones; around nine tenths were detected once. 4.7% of the sample rests with the top ten. Sequenced sample: CD8+ T cells from blood. These receptors came from a human donor in good health.

The chain combines TRBV15 with TRBJ1-4, with 9 bases that match TRBD1. The CDR3 extends over 16 amino acids. Germline trimming cut 1 base from V and 8 bases from J; bases unmatched to any gene: 8. Germline CDR1 is LNHNV and CDR2 is YYDKDF (reference sequence). The CDR3 loop is CATSRGSGQGMEKLFF. CDR3 in DNA: TGTGCCACCAGCAGAGGTTCGGGACAGGGAATGGAAAAACTGTTTTTT.

A single count supports this clone. This chain links TRBV7-8 with TRBJ2-5, with TRBD1 matching 9 bases. The germline V gene encodes CDR1 SGHVS and CDR2 FQNEAQ. The CDR3 has 15 residues. Trimming cost V 5 bases and J 2 bases; bases outside gene matches: 6. The CDR3: CASSVWTGAQETQYF. The CDR3 nucleotides read TGTGCCAGCAGCGTATGGACAGGGGCTCAAGAGACCCAGTACTTC.

This rearrangement joins TRBV5-1 to TRBJ2-5; D remains ambiguous. Germline assignment: CDR1 SGHRS and CDR2 YFSETQ. This CDR3 contains 11 residues. Trimming left V 0 bases short and J 10 bases short, with 7 bases between. The CDR3 DNA sequence: TGCGCCAGCAGCTTGGATTCGGACCAGTACTTC. Translating it yields CASSLDSDQYF. Variable domain in full (rest from reference TRBV5-1 and TRBJ2-5): KAGVTQTPRYLIKTRGQQVTLSCSPISGHRSVSWYQQTPGQGLQFLFEYFSETQRNKGNFPGRFSGRQFSNSRSEMNVSTLELGDSALYLCASSLDSDQYFGPGTRLLVL.

The rearrangement joins TRBV7-8 to TRBJ1-1; D uncertain. This CDR3 is 15 amino acids long. Germline assignment: CDR1 SGHVS and CDR2 FQNEAQ. The V gene lost 5 bases and the J gene lost 2 bases, with 15 bases spanning the gap. The chain's CDR3 is CASSPHITRNTEAFF. DNA for the CDR3: TGTGCCAGCAGCCCGCACATAACAAGAAACACTGAAGCTTTCTTT.

The chain links TRBV5-6 to TRBJ1-2; unclear D gene. V was trimmed by 2 bases and J by 7 bases, leaving 9 bases between them. Germline CDR1 and CDR2: SGHDT and YYEEEE. This CDR3 has 12 residues. In nucleotides, the CDR3 is TGTGCCAGCAGCTTAGGAGGGCTTGGCTACACCTTC. It is translated as CASSLGGLGYTF.

The V and J genes are TRBV30 and TRBJ1-1, with no clear D. The germline V gene has CDR1 GTSNPN and CDR2 SVGIG (reference sequence). Trimming shortened V by 0 bases and J by 8 bases, and 4 bases separated the two germline ends. The CDR3 has 10 amino acids. The CDR3 reads CAWSVVEAFF. The CDR3 DNA follows: TGTGCCTGGAGTGTTGTAGAAGCTTTCTTT.

The chain carries TRBV27 and TRBJ2-5; TRBD2 aligns across 9 bases. CDR1 and CDR2 (germline): MNHEY, SMNVEV (reference sequence). The CDR3 sequence is 16 residues long. Trimming removed 2 bases from V and 4 bases from J; junction bases left unmatched: 8. The DNA of the CDR3 is TGTGCCAGCAGTTTAGGAGTGCGGGAGGGCAGAGAGACCCAGTACTTC. Translating it yields CASSLGVREGRETQYF.

This clone was seen only once. The V gene is TRBV27, the J gene TRBJ1-1; 8 bases are a match to TRBD1. Germline trimming cut 7 bases from V and 4 bases from J; bases unmatched to any gene: 8. The CDR3 totals 14 residues. Germline V lookup: CDR1 MNHEY, CDR2 SMNVEV (reference sequence). CDR3 protein: CASTYGQGSTEAFF. The CDR3 DNA sequence: TGTGCCAGCACCTACGGACAGGGAAGCACTGAAGCTTTCTTT.

The chain couples TRBV7-9 to TRBJ2-1; D may be TRBD2 (6 bases). Trimming pared 1 base from V and 2 bases from J, leaving 12 bases between. This CDR3 contains 16 residues. CDR1 is SEHNR, CDR2 FQNEAQ, per germline (reference sequence). The CDR3 here is CASSLDGSGTYNEQFF. The CDR3, as DNA: TGTGCCAGCAGCTTAGATGGTAGCGGAACCTACAATGAGCAGTTCTTC.

J is TRBJ1-1 and V is TRBV5-6; 7 bases agree with TRBD1. Germline assignment: CDR1 SGHDT and CDR2 YYEEEE. With 4 bases clipped from V and 4 bases from J, the junction kept 13 bases outside the gene matches. This CDR3 has 16 residues. The CDR3 protein is CASSPMPTGMFTEAFF. CDR3 nucleotides: TGTGCCAGCAGCCCAATGCCGACAGGGATGTTCACTGAAGCTTTCTTT.

The chain uses TRBV7-8 and TRBJ2-7; no definite D call. The V and J ends lost 0 bases and 3 bases respectively, with 12 bases between them. Germline V gene sequence: CDR1 SGHVS, CDR2 FQNEAQ. The CDR3 runs 15 residues. This CDR3 reads CASSLAPLSGYEQYF. CDR3 in DNA: TGTGCCAGCAGCTTAGCGCCGCTTTCGGGCTACGAGCAGTACTTC.

Turning to this clone: In the same sample, other DNA sequences code for this CDR3. This chain uses TRBV9 with TRBJ1-2; TRBD1 matches 9 bases. V trimming: 0 bases; J trimming: 1 base; junction bases outside the gene matches: 7. There are 17 residues in the CDR3. Germline V gives CDR1 SGDLS, CDR2 YYNGEE. The CDR3 coding sequence is TGTGCCAGCAGCGTAGGGACAGGGGCTGCGGGTAACTATGGCTACACCTTC. As protein: CASSVGTGAAGNYGYTF.

This clone showed up just once. This chain joins TRBV7-8 and TRBJ1-1, with D possibly being TRBD1 (6 bases). The germline V gene encodes CDR1 SGHVS and CDR2 FQNEAQ. V gave up 5 bases and J gave up 4 bases, with 14 bases separating them. The CDR3 totals 14 residues. CDR3 sequence: CASSTLTGITEAFF. The CDR3, as DNA: TGTGCCAGCAGCACTCTAACAGGGATCACTGAAGCTTTCTTT. The full variable domain, rest sourced from reference TRBV7-8 and TRBJ1-1, is GAGVSQSPRYKVAKRGQDVALRCDPISGHVSLFWYQQALGQGPEFLTYFQNEAQLDKSGLPSDRFFAERPEGSVSTLKIQRTQQEDSAVYLCASSTLTGITEAFFGQGTRLTVV.

The rearrangement joins TRBV6-4 to TRBJ2-3, with 10 positions matching TRBD2. Germline V gives CDR1 MRHNA, CDR2 SNTAGT. The V and J ends lost 0 bases and 4 bases, in that order; junction bases with no gene match: 4. This CDR3 has 16 residues. The CDR3 DNA sequence: TGTGCCAGCAGTGACTCAGCGGGAGGGCCGTCAGATACGCAGTATTTT. Encoded protein: CASSDSAGGPSDTQYF.

The gene calls are TRBV2 and TRBJ2-1; D might be TRBD2 (7 bases). Germline CDR1 is SNHLY and CDR2 is FYNNEI. The CDR3 contains 16 residues. V was shortened by 2 bases and J by 9 bases, with 20 bases between the two germline ends. CDR3 DNA: TGTGCCAGCAGTGAAAATAGTGACGGGGGGCTGGGTGAGCAGTTCTTC. This translates into CASSENSDGGLGEQFF.

The chain's CDR3 is CASSFNAPVGADSYNEQFF. CDR3 DNA sequence: TGCGCCAGCAGCTTCAACGCCCCCGTCGGGGCCGACTCCTACAATGAGCAGTTCTTC. The chain carries TRBV5-1 and TRBJ2-1; perhaps D is TRBD1 or TRBD2 (5 bases each). Germline V gene lookup returns CDR1 SGHRS and CDR2 YFSETQ. There are 19 residues in the CDR3. V dropped 2 bases and J dropped 0 bases, with 21 bases sitting between them.

V and J are TRBV9 and TRBJ2-7; a weak D match, TRBD1 (5 bases). CDR1 SGDLS and CDR2 YYNGEE come from the germline V gene. The CDR3 is 15 amino acids. Trimming took 0 bases from V and 2 from J, leaving 12 bases between them. Here the CDR3 DNA reads TGTGCCAGCAGCGTAGACCAGGGCATGGCCTACGAGCAGTACTTC. This codes for CASSVDQGMAYEQYF.

This chain links TRBV7-6 with TRBJ2-2, with TRBD1 as a possible D gene (6 bases). The V gene's germline CDR1 is SGHVS and CDR2 FNYEAQ. The CDR3 contains 17 residues. Trimming pared 5 bases from V and 5 bases from J, leaving 21 bases between. The CDR3, as DNA: TGTGCCAGCAGCCGGGTTGCCTCGGACAGATCAACCGGGGAGCTGTTTTTT. The encoded protein is CASSRVASDRSTGELFF.

The chain has TRBV11-2 and TRBJ2-5, with 11 bases lining up with TRBD2. CDR3 length: 19 amino acids. Trimming removed 0 bases from V and 5 bases from J; junction bases left unmatched: 14. In germline, CDR1 is SGHAT, CDR2 FQNNGV. In DNA, the CDR3 is TGTGCCAGCAGCTTAGACAGCGTAGATAGCGGGGGGGCTTTTGAGACCCAGTACTTC. Its translation is CASSLDSVDSGGAFETQYF.

The V call is TRBV30, the J call TRBJ2-7; 7 positions match TRBD1. Germline assignment: CDR1 GTSNPN and CDR2 SVGIG (reference sequence). The CDR3 loop spans 12 amino acids. J lost 3 bases, V lost 2 bases, and 1 base had no gene match. The DNA for the CDR3 is TGTGCCTGGAGTCGGGACAGCTACGAGCAGTACTTC. Encoded protein: CAWSRDSYEQYF.

The chain combines TRBV13 with TRBJ2-5, with TRBD1 identical over 7 bases. This CDR3 comprises 16 residues. CDR1 is PRHDT, CDR2 FYEKMQ, per germline (reference sequence). After removal of 0 bases from V and 1 base from J, the junction contained 5 bases not matched to a gene. In nucleotides, the CDR3 is TGTGCCAGCAGCTTAGGAGGTGACAGGGTCCAAGAGACCCAGTACTTC. Its protein is CASSLGGDRVQETQYF.

The J gene is TRBJ2-1, the V gene TRBV27; TRBD1 might be the D (5 bases). Germline V gene lookup returns CDR1 MNHEY and CDR2 SMNVEV (reference sequence). Trimming removed 2 bases from V and 8 bases from J, with 13 bases in between. The CDR3 covers 14 residues. Here the CDR3 reads CASSLGARIHEQFF. The CDR3 bases are TGTGCCAGCAGTTTAGGGGCGCGCATACATGAGCAGTTCTTC.

The genes are TRBV10-1 and TRBJ2-7; 10 bases agree with TRBD1. Germline lookup yields CDR1 WNHNN and CDR2 SYGVQD (reference sequence). The CDR3 sequence is 17 residues long. Losses at the gene ends were 6 bases for V and 0 bases for J; bases not matched to a gene: 11. For the CDR3, the DNA is TGCGCCAGCAGCGGCCACCCCCGGACAGGGGGCTCCTACGAGCAGTACTTC. As protein: CASSGHPRTGGSYEQYF.